The sequence of this TCR beta chain was determined in a study of CD8+ T cells in alopecia areata. Study context: Administration of oral tofacitinib to treated patients was at 5 to 10 mg twice daily.

Trimming removed 5 bases from V and 0 bases from J, with 11 bases in between. Germline V gene data show CDR1 as ENHRY and CDR2 as SYGVKD. There are 15 residues in the CDR3. It was cDNA, reverse transcribed from extracted RNA, that served as the sequencing template. The data were produced by immunoSEQ multiplex PCR, yet TCRdb's version contains in-frame clones alone and is incomplete. The table lists around 200,000 clones, roughly 60% of them singletons. This receptor was taken from a human donor with alopecia areata. The chain employs TRBV10-3 and TRBJ2-4; no clear D. The input for sequencing was CD4+ T cells sorted from blood, taken at week 0. The CDR3 loop reads CAISTTPLAKNIQYF. CDR3 in DNA: TGTGCCATCAGTACCACACCTTTAGCCAAAAACATTCAGTACTTC.